Sequencing of this T cell receptor (beta chain) was carried out in a study of blood T cells in healthy people across ages. Alongside a J-beta primer mix, a sample-barcoded 5' primer served in a second PCR lasting about 7 to 12 cycles. A single record per CDR3 protein comes from TCRdb applying MiXCR to the 5' RACE reads. The data hold approximately 1,100,000 distinct CDR3 sequences, with over 35% observed a single time. CDR1 is DFQATT, CDR2 SNEGSKA, per germline (reference sequence). The length of the CDR3 is 13 residues. V shed 3 bases and J shed 0 bases, with 6 bases lying between them. Sequencing input: blood. The TCR originated in an older woman in good health. This chain links TRBV20-1 with TRBJ1-5; D is ambiguous. The DNA for the CDR3 is TGCAGTGCTAGGGAGGATAGCAATCAGCCCCAGCATTTT. It translates to CSAREDSNQPQHF.